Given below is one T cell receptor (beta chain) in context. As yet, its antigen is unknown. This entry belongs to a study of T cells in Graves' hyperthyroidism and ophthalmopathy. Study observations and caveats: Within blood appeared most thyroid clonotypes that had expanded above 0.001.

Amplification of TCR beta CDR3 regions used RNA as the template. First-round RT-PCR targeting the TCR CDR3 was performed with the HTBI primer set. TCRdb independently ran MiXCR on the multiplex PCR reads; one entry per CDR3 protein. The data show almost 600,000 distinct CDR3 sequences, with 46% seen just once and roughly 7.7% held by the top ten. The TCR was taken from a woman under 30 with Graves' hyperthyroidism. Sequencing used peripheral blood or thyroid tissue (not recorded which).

CDR3 in amino acids: CASSPDWGGGTQYF. CDR3 bases: TGTGCCAGCAGTCCTGACTGGGGGGGGGGTACGCAGTATTTT. The J gene is TRBJ2-3, the V gene TRBV12-3 or TRBV12-4; 7 nucleotides agree with TRBD2. J was trimmed by 8 bases and V by 5 bases; bases with no gene match: 10. This CDR3 has 14 residues.